These 32 T cell receptor beta chains originate from one sample sequenced in a study of blood T cell repertoires in COVID-19 (TCRdb year 2020). Library creation used the immunoSEQ multiplex PCR assay. The table was pulled from immuneACCESS by TCRdb, which kept in-frame rearrangements only. Such tables lose some clones; where checked, under half of the loss comes from unresolved V genes, and the rest has no known cause. This sample is represented by 250,000 to 300,000 clones; about 88% of them were singletons. About 11% of the sample comes from the top ten. Input material: peripheral blood. Receptors were obtained from a woman aged 25 to 39 with COVID-19, enrolled during active disease.

The J gene is TRBJ1-5, the V gene TRBV24-1; 8 bases map to TRBD1. Germline-derived CDR1 and CDR2 are KGHDR and SFDVKD. The V and J ends lost 5 bases and 7 bases, in that order; junction bases with no gene match: 9. The CDR3 runs to 15 residues. In nucleotides, the CDR3 is TGTGCCACCAGTGCCGCGACAGGGGTGGACCAGCCCCAGCATTTT. As protein: CATSAATGVDQPQHF.

The V and J genes are TRBV6-2 or TRBV6-3 and TRBJ2-7; 13 bases line up with TRBD2. With V trimmed by 0 bases and J by 6 bases, 2 bases remained unmatched. Germline-derived CDR1 and CDR2 are MNHEY and SVGEGT. The CDR3 consists of 15 residues. The DNA of the CDR3 is TGTGCCAGCAGTTACTCCCGACTAGCGGGAGGCGAGCAGTACTTC. As protein: CASSYSRLAGGEQYF.

The chain couples TRBV7-3 to TRBJ2-2; D might be TRBD2 (5 bases). The CDR3 extends over 12 amino acids. Germline V lookup: CDR1 SGHTA, CDR2 FQGTGA. Trimming stripped 4 bases from V and 6 bases from J, with 6 bases between. The CDR3 region has the DNA TGTGCCAGCAGCTCGGGGTCCGGGGAGCTGTTTTTT. Translated: CASSSGSGELFF.

This chain connects TRBV6-5 to TRBJ2-1; 9 bases agree with TRBD2. Germline lookup yields CDR1 MNHEY and CDR2 SVGAGI. This CDR3 region has 14 residues. V was pared by 8 bases and J by 8 bases, with 10 bases of the junction left unmatched. The CDR3 DNA is TGTGCCAGCGGGGCGGGAGGGTTCCGCGATGAGCAGTTCTTC. It specifies CASGAGGFRDEQFF.

In its sample, this clone was seen a few times. The chain carries TRBV19 and TRBJ2-7; 7 bases agree with TRBD2. The CDR3 loop spans 14 amino acids. Germline V gene data show CDR1 as LNHDA and CDR2 as SQIVND (reference sequence). The V segment lost 1 base and the J segment 0 bases; nucleotides outside the gene matches: 0. CDR3 loop: CASSIGTSSYEQYF. In DNA, the CDR3 is TGTGCCAGTAGTATAGGGACTAGCTCCTACGAGCAGTACTTC.

The chain carries TRBV19 and TRBJ2-7; 12 nucleotides agree with TRBD2. Germline V gene sequence: CDR1 LNHDA, CDR2 SQIVND (reference sequence). V lost 6 bases and J lost 5; bases outside the gene matches: 11. This CDR3 contains 16 residues. The DNA for the CDR3 is TGTGCCAGTAGAGGAACGACTAGCGGGAGTCGGAACGAGCAGTACTTC. This gives the protein CASRGTTSGSRNEQYF.

CDR3 amino acids: CASSARLAGVTYNEQFF. In DNA form, the CDR3 reads TGTGCCAGCAGCGCTAGACTAGCGGGAGTGACCTACAATGAGCAGTTCTTC. The J gene is TRBJ2-1, the V gene TRBV9; 12 bases agree with TRBD2. The trim removed 3 bases at V and 2 bases at J, leaving 6 bases unmatched. This CDR3 has 17 residues. The V gene's germline CDR1 is SGDLS and CDR2 YYNGEE.

The gene calls are TRBV6-2 or TRBV6-3 and TRBJ1-1, with 7 nucleotides matching TRBD1. This CDR3 is 14 amino acids long. Germline assignment: CDR1 MNHEY and CDR2 SVGEGT. Losses at the gene ends were 5 bases for V and 1 base for J; bases not matched to a gene: 4. This CDR3 reads CASSLGGSNTEAFF. The CDR3 DNA is TGTGCCAGCAGTCTAGGGGGCTCGAACACTGAAGCTTTCTTT.

The V gene is TRBV9, the J gene TRBJ2-5; 7 bases match TRBD1. Germline V CDR1 and CDR2: SGDLS, YYNGEE. The CDR3 is 14 amino acids. J lost 5 bases, V lost 0 bases, and 4 bases had no gene match. This CDR3 is CASSVEGGAETQYF. In nucleotides, the CDR3 is TGTGCCAGCAGCGTAGAAGGGGGCGCTGAGACCCAGTACTTC.

The J gene is TRBJ1-2, the V gene TRBV7-9; possibly TRBD1 for D (6 bases). CDR1 and CDR2 (germline): SEHNR, FQNEAQ (reference sequence). V lost 2 bases, J lost 4 bases, and 8 bases lay in between. The CDR3 has 13 residues. The DNA for the CDR3 is TGTGCCAGCAGCTTAAGGGGGTTCTATGGCTACACCTTC. It encodes CASSLRGFYGYTF.

This clone appeared a few times. V and J are TRBV24-1 and TRBJ2-3; TRBD2 aligns across 12 bases. This CDR3 is 17 amino acids long. Germline CDR1 KGHDR, CDR2 SFDVKD. The trim removed 3 bases at V and 4 bases at J, leaving 7 bases unmatched. CDR3 nucleotides: TGTGCCACCAGTGATCCGACTAGCGGGAGAGGGTCAGATACGCAGTATTTT. Its protein product is CATSDPTSGRGSDTQYF.

This chain joins TRBV6-5 and TRBJ1-5, with a tentative D call TRBD1 (5 bases). V was pared by 8 bases and J by 4 bases, with 12 bases between. The CDR3 is 13 residues long. CDR1 is MNHEY and CDR2 is SVGAGI in the germline V gene. In nucleotides, the CDR3 is TGTGCCAGCGGCAGGGTCGTTAATCAGCCCCAGCATTTT. Translation: CASGRVVNQPQHF.

The CDR3 region is CASSRRLTGGEKLFF. In DNA form, the CDR3 reads TGTGCCAGCAGTCGTCGACTGACGGGGGGAGAAAAACTGTTTTTT. The rearrangement uses TRBV25-1 and TRBJ1-4, with D perhaps matching TRBD1 (5 bases). CDR1 and CDR2 from the germline V gene are MGHDK and SYGVNS. The CDR3 extends over 15 amino acids. Trimming left V 5 bases short and J 8 bases short, with 18 bases between.

The chain has TRBV11-2 and TRBJ2-1; D is possibly TRBD1 (5 bases). Germline V gives CDR1 SGHAT, CDR2 FQNNGV. The CDR3 is 14 residues long. V gave up 3 bases and J gave up 4 bases, with 10 bases separating them. The CDR3 here is CASSFTGLYNEQFF. For the CDR3, the DNA is TGTGCCAGCAGCTTTACAGGTCTTTACAATGAGCAGTTCTTC.

The chain joins TRBV27 to TRBJ1-3, with D possibly matching TRBD1 (5 bases). This CDR3 spans 14 amino acids. From germline, CDR1 is MNHEY and CDR2 SMNVEV (reference sequence). V lost 6 bases and J 1 base, leaving 10 bases between the germline ends. The CDR3 reads CASSAGGSGNTIYF. The CDR3 DNA sequence: TGTGCCAGCAGCGCCGGGGGTTCTGGAAACACCATATATTTT.

This rearrangement joins TRBV5-5 to TRBJ1-5; tentatively, D is TRBD1 (5 bases). Germline CDR1 and CDR2: SGHKS and YYEKEE (reference sequence). The V gene lost 4 bases and the J gene lost 5 bases, with 13 bases spanning the gap. CDR3 length: 14 amino acids. CDR3 DNA sequence: TGTGCCAGCAGCCCGGGACTGCCTGATCAGCCCCAGCATTTT. It codes for CASSPGLPDQPQHF.

This sequence joins TRBV28 and TRBJ1-1; D call uncertain. The length of the CDR3 is 15 residues. The V end lost 7 bases, the J end lost 1 base, and 16 bases lay between the germline ends. Germline V gives CDR1 MDHEN, CDR2 SYDVKM. CDR3 sequence reads: CASTPGWGANTEAFF. For the CDR3, the DNA is TGTGCCAGCACCCCGGGGTGGGGAGCGAACACTGAAGCTTTCTTT.

This clone has a single count. The CDR3 bases are TGTGCCAGCAGCTTGGCTGGACAGGGGAGGTATTTGGAGACCCAGTACTTC. The encoded protein is CASSLAGQGRYLETQYF. The rearrangement joins TRBV5-4 to TRBJ2-5; 9 bases agree with TRBD1. Germline CDR1 is SGHNT and CDR2 is YYREEE (reference sequence). J lost 5 bases, V lost 0 bases, and 11 bases had no gene match. The CDR3 length is 17 residues. Supplemented by reference TRBV5-4 and TRBJ2-5, the full variable domain reads ETGVTQSPTHLIKTRGQQVTLRCSSQSGHNTVSWYQQALGQGPQFIFQYYREEENGRGNFPPRFSGLQFPNYSSELNVNALELDDSALYLCASSLAGQGRYLETQYFGPGTRLLVL.

This chain uses TRBV4-2 with TRBJ2-1; TRBD2 is a possible D gene (6 bases). Germline loops: CDR1 LGHNA, CDR2 YNFKEQ. The CDR3 is made up of 16 amino acids. V lost 4 bases to trimming and J lost 4 bases, with 17 bases between them. The chain's CDR3 is CASSPDPGAGYNEQFF. CDR3 nucleotide sequence: TGTGCCAGCAGCCCCGATCCGGGAGCGGGTTACAATGAGCAGTTCTTC.

This chain connects TRBV5-6 to TRBJ2-5; TRBD1 matches at 11 bases. This CDR3 is 15 amino acids long. Germline lookup yields CDR1 SGHDT and CDR2 YYEEEE. V gave up 4 bases and J gave up 6 bases; unmatched junction bases: 8. The CDR3 sequence: CASSPRTGGMKTQYF. The CDR3 DNA sequence: TGTGCCAGCAGCCCTAGGACAGGGGGCATGAAGACCCAGTACTTC.

The chain combines TRBV29-1 with TRBJ1-1; possibly TRBD1 for D (6 bases). CDR3 size: 14 residues. Trimming left V 0 bases short and J 10 bases short, with 18 bases between. Germline loops: CDR1 SQVTM, CDR2 ANQGSEA. The CDR3 region has the DNA TGCAGCGTTGAAGATCTGAACAGGGTGGGTGGAGCTTTCTTT. This encodes CSVEDLNRVGGAFF.

The CDR3 coding sequence is TGTGCCAGCTCACCACGGACAGTGTTTAATGAAAAACTGTTTTTT. Translating it yields CASSPRTVFNEKLFF. V and J are TRBV18 and TRBJ1-4; weak D call: TRBD1 (6 bases). The V end lost 1 base, the J end lost 4 bases, and 10 bases lay between the germline ends. This CDR3 has 15 residues. CDR1 is KGHSH, CDR2 LQKENI, per germline. The full variable domain, its missing parts supplied by reference TRBV18 and TRBJ1-4, is NAGVMQNPRHLVRRRGQEARLRCSPMKGHSHVYWYRQLPEEGLKFMVYLQKENIIDESGMPKERFSAEFPKEGPSILRIQQVVRGDSAAYFCASSPRTVFNEKLFFGSGTQLSVL.

The count of this clone is one. The V gene is TRBV5-6, the J gene TRBJ2-7; D ambiguous. Germline CDR1 is SGHDT and CDR2 is YYEEEE. The CDR3 is 12 amino acids. Trimming took 4 bases from V and 0 from J, leaving 5 bases between them. The CDR3 is CASSASSYEQYF. CDR3 DNA sequence: TGTGCCAGCAGCGCCAGCTCCTACGAGCAGTACTTC.

The chain recombines TRBV12-5 with TRBJ2-5, with 9 positions matching TRBD1. The CDR3 covers 14 residues. V shed 5 bases and J 4 bases; nucleotides not matched to a gene: 5. CDR1 is LGHNT, CDR2 FRNRAP, per germline. The CDR3 reads CASGPGTGRETQYF. The DNA of the CDR3 is TGTGCTAGTGGTCCCGGGACAGGGAGAGAGACCCAGTACTTC.

The rearrangement joins TRBV10-1 to TRBJ2-2; the D is unclear. CDR3 length equals 14 residues. The V end lost 4 bases, the J end lost 2 bases, and 8 bases lay between the germline ends. CDR1 is WNHNN and CDR2 is SYGVQD in the germline V gene (reference sequence). CDR3 in amino acids: CASSASVNTGELFF. Written as DNA, the CDR3 is TGCGCCAGCAGTGCGTCCGTCAACACCGGGGAGCTGTTTTTT.

The chain joins TRBV7-9 to TRBJ2-7, with a possible D match to TRBD2 (6 bases). Germline V CDR1 and CDR2: SEHNR, FQNEAQ (reference sequence). Trimming left V 5 bases short and J 3 bases short, with 14 bases between. The CDR3 totals 14 residues. The CDR3 bases are TGTGCCAGCAGCCCTGGGGGTAGCGGCTACGAGCAGTACTTC. Its protein product is CASSPGGSGYEQYF.

This chain joins TRBV6-2 or TRBV6-3 and TRBJ2-5; D is possibly TRBD2 (5 bases). This CDR3 spans 15 amino acids. From germline, CDR1 is MNHEY and CDR2 SVGEGT. Trimming stripped 2 bases from V and 2 bases from J, with 12 bases between. As DNA, the CDR3 is TGTGCCAGCAGTTACGAGGGAGTCGGGCAAGAGACCCAGTACTTC. This codes for CASSYEGVGQETQYF.

This clone turned up a few times. The chain recombines TRBV19 with TRBJ1-5, with D possibly TRBD1 on 6 matching bases. Trimming cost V 5 bases and J 0 bases, with 17 bases left between them. The CDR3 is made up of 17 amino acids. CDR1 and CDR2 (germline): LNHDA, SQIVND (reference sequence). CDR3 DNA sequence: TGTGCCAGTAGTCCGGGACACGGGACCTCTAGCAATCAGCCCCAGCATTTT. This translates into CASSPGHGTSSNQPQHF.

The rearrangement links TRBV30 to TRBJ1-2; D gene ambiguous. Germline CDR1 is GTSNPN and CDR2 is SVGIG (reference sequence). Trimming took off 2 bases at V and 6 bases at J, with 22 bases between the two ends. This CDR3 comprises 16 residues. The CDR3 reads CAWSLGPAGRSNGYTF. The CDR3 DNA sequence: TGTGCCTGGAGTCTCGGCCCCGCGGGGAGGAGCAATGGCTACACCTTC.

The chain employs TRBV19 and TRBJ2-3, with 10 bases lining up with TRBD2. CDR3 length equals 16 residues. In germline, CDR1 is LNHDA, CDR2 SQIVND (reference sequence). With V trimmed by 6 bases and J by 4 bases, 10 bases remained unmatched. This chain's CDR3 is CASRSGRAWGSDTQYF. The DNA of the CDR3 is TGTGCCAGTAGGAGCGGGAGGGCCTGGGGTTCAGATACGCAGTATTTT.

The gene calls are TRBV9 and TRBJ2-1; possible D gene TRBD1, 6 bases. V was clipped by 4 bases and J by 10 bases, with 18 bases between them. Germline V gene lookup returns CDR1 SGDLS and CDR2 YYNGEE. This CDR3 is 14 amino acids long. CDR3 sequence: CASSQAQGSWEQFF. The CDR3 bases are TGTGCCAGCAGCCAAGCCCAGGGGTCTTGGGAGCAGTTCTTC. The full variable domain, with the rest looked up from reference TRBV9 and TRBJ2-1, is DSGVTQTPKHLITATGQRVTLRCSPRSGDLSVYWYQQSLDQGLQFLIQYYNGEERAKGNILERFSAQQFPDLHSELNLSSLELGDSALYFCASSQAQGSWEQFFGPGTRLTVL.

The J gene is TRBJ1-1, the V gene TRBV28; 7 nucleotides agree with TRBD1. With 6 bases clipped from V and 4 bases from J, the junction kept 11 bases outside the gene matches. The CDR3 sequence is 15 residues long. Germline V gene lookup returns CDR1 MDHEN and CDR2 SYDVKM. CDR3 in DNA: TGTGCCAGCAGCTTGCCCCTCGACAGGGCCACTGAAGCTTTCTTT. The encoded protein is CASSLPLDRATEAFF.